The sequence of this T cell receptor beta chain was determined in a study of naive and memory T cell subsets. CD4 T cells were positively selected, then CD8 T cells from the CD4-negative fraction. Cells stained for CD3, CD4, CD8, CD45RA, CD27 and viability were sorted into four CD45RA/CD27 subsets. A word on this clonotype: Its specificity is unknown.

The beta constant-region primer was an equimolar mix of two oligonucleotides covering TRBC1 and TRBC2. Ligated cDNA was amplified by four rounds of PCR with nested alpha and beta constant-region primers and SP2. A 12-nucleotide UMI and the SP2 primer were added to the cDNA 3' end by oligonucleotide ligation. MiXCR, applied by TCRdb to the UMI-ligation and nested PCR reads, yields one record per CDR3 protein. In the table there are roughly 150,000 distinct CDR3 sequences, 15% to 25% of which are singletons. Study-wide findings and caveats: Possibly reflecting memory cells re-expressing CD45RA, a few larger clonotypes occurred in naive repertoires, especially CD8. Over 90% of naive TCR sequences appeared only once, unlike memory subsets.

This CDR3 is built from 16 residues. Germline V gives CDR1 MDHEN, CDR2 SYDVKM. V dropped 4 bases and J dropped 2 bases, with 15 bases sitting between them. The chain carries TRBV28 and TRBJ2-4; possible D gene TRBD2, 5 bases. The sequenced sample was naive CD8+ T cells from blood. This TCR came from a human donor in good health. CDR3 region: CASSSKRLPTKNIQYF. CDR3 nucleotide sequence: TGTGCCAGCAGTTCAAAGCGGCTTCCGACCAAAAACATTCAGTACTTC.